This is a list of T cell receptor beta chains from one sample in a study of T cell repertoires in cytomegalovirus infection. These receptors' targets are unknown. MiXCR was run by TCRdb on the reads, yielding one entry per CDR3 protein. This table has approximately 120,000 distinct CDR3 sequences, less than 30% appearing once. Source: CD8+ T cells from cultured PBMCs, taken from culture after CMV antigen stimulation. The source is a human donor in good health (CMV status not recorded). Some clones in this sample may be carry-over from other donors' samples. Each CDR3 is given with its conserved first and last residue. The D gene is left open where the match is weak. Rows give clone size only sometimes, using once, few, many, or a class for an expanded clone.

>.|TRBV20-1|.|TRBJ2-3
TGCAGTGCTAGAGAGGACGGGGGTTACACAGATACGCAGTATTTT
CSAREDGGYTDTQYF
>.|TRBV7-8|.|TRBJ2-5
TGTGCCAGCTGCCCCCTCGAGAGGGAGACCCAGTACTTC
CASCPLERETQYF
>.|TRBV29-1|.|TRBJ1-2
TGCAGCGTTGAGGGACAAAAAGACTATGGCTACACCTTC
CSVEGQKDYGYTF
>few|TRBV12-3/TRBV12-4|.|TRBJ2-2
TGTGCCAGCTCTCCCCGGTTGGCAGGGGACACCGGGGAGCTGTTTTTT
CASSPRLAGDTGELFF
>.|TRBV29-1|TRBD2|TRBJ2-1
TGCAGCGCCGAAACTAGCGGGGGGGAACGATACAATGAGCAGTTCTTC
CSAETSGGERYNEQFF
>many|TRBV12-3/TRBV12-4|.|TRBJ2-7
TGTGCCAGCAGTGGCCAGAGTTGGTACGAGCAGTACTTC
CASSGQSWYEQYF
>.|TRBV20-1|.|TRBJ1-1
TGCAGTGCTAGAGAGCCGGGTCTTGGAGTCGGGTTGGCTGAAGCTTTCTTT
CSAREPGLGVGLAEAFF
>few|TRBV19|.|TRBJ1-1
TGTGCCAGTAGCATCTCAGCCTCGGGGACTGAAGCTTTCTTT
CASSISASGTEAFF
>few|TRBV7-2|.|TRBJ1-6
TGTGCCAGCAGCAAATCGACAGAGTCCTATAATTCACCCCTCCACTTT
CASSKSTESYNSPLHF
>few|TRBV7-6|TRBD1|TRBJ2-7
TGTGCCAGCAGCTTATTGGGACAGGGTAACGAGCAGTACTTC
CASSLLGQGNEQYF
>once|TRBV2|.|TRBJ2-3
TGTGCCAGCAATTCGTGGGAGGCAGATACGCAGTATTTT
CASNSWEADTQYF
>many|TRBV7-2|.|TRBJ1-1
TGTGCCAGCAGCTCCAGGGGTTACACTGAAGCTTTCTTT
CASSSRGYTEAFF
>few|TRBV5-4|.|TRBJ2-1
TGTGCCAGCAGCCCGACCGGCTGGCCTAATGAGCAGTTCTTC
CASSPTGWPNEQFF
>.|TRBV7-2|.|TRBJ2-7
TGTGCCAGCAGCTTAGTATGGCAGGGGAGCTCCTACGAGCAGTACTTC
CASSLVWQGSSYEQYF
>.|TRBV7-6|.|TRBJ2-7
TGTGCCAGCAGCTTACCGGGACACGGCTACGAGCAGTACTTC
CASSLPGHGYEQYF
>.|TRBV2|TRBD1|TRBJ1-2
TGTGCCAGCAGTGATTCAAGGGGGCCGGATGGCTACACCTTC
CASSDSRGPDGYTF
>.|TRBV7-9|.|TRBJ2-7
TGTGCCAGCAGCTTAGTAGGGCGCTACGAGCAGTACTTC
CASSLVGRYEQYF
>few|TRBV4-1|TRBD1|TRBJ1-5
TGCGCCAGCAGCCGGGACAGCCGAGACGAGCCCCAGCATTTT
CASSRDSRDEPQHF
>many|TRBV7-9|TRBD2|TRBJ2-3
TGTGCCAGCAGCCGAGGGGTAGCGGGGGCAGATACGCAGTATTTT
CASSRGVAGADTQYF
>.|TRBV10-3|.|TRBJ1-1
TGTGCCATCAGTGAGCTGGGCAACGCTGAAGCTTTCTTT
CAISELGNAEAFF
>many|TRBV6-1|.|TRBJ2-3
TGTGCCAGCACCCAGGGCCGAGGGGGGCCAAGCACAGATACGCAGTATTTT
CASTQGRGGPSTDTQYF
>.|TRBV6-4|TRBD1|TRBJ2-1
TGTGCCAGCGGGACAGGGGATAGGAATGAGCAGTTCTTC
CASGTGDRNEQFF
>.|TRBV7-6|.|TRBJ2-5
TGTGCCGTCGGGGGCGGCGAGACCCAGTACTTC
CAVGGGETQYF
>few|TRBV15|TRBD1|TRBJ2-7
TGTGCCACCAGCGTAGACAGGGGCGATACCTACGAGCAGTACTTC
CATSVDRGDTYEQYF
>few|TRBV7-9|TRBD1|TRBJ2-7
TGTGCCAGCAGCCACGCGGGGGACAGGGGCTACGAGCAGTACTTC
CASSHAGDRGYEQYF
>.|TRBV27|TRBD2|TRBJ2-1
TGTGCCAGCAGTTTTTCGGCGGGGGGGCTTGATGAGCAGTTCTTC
CASSFSAGGLDEQFF
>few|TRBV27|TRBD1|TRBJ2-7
TGTGCCAGCAGTGAGACAGGGAACGAGCAGTACTTC
CASSETGNEQYF
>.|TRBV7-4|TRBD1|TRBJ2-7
TGTGCCAGCAGCGCCCCAGGGGGCGATAGTGGCGAGCAGTACTTC
CASSAPGGDSGEQYF
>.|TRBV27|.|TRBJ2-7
TGTGCCAGCAGCTTAAGTGGGTCCTACGAGCAGTACTTC
CASSLSGSYEQYF
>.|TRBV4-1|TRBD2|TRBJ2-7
TGCGCCAGCAGCCAACCGGAGGCGGGCGGGAGCTCCTACGAGCAGTACTTC
CASSQPEAGGSSYEQYF
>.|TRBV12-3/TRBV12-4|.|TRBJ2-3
TGTGCCAGCAGTTCAAGGCACAAGGCAGATACGCAGTATTTT
CASSSRHKADTQYF
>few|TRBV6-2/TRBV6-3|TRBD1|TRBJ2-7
TGTGCCAGCAGTTACGGGACAGGGGCCGCCTACGAGCAGTACTTC
CASSYGTGAAYEQYF
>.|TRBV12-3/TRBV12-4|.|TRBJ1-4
TGTGCCAGCAGTTTAGCACCAGGGTATAATGAAAAACTGTTTTTT
CASSLAPGYNEKLFF
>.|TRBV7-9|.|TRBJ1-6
TGTGCCAGCAGCCGAGGGGGGGCCAATTCACCCCTCCACTTT
CASSRGGANSPLHF
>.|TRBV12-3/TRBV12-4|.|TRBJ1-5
TGTGCCAGCAGTTTACGGGGTTCTGAGCCCCAGCATTTT
CASSLRGSEPQHF
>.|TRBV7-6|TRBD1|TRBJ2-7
TGTGCCAGCAGCGGAATCGGGACAGGGGGCTCCTACGAGCAGTACTTC
CASSGIGTGGSYEQYF
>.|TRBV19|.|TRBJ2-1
TGTGCCAGTAGTCTAAACTACGCTGAGCAGTTCTTC
CASSLNYAEQFF
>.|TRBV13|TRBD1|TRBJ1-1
TGTGCCAGCAGCCTAGGCGGACAGGGCCGCACTGAAGCTTTCTTT
CASSLGGQGRTEAFF
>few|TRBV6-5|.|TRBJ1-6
TGTGCCAGCAGGACAGAAAACCCGCTCGGTACGGATTCACCCCTCCACTTT
CASRTENPLGTDSPLHF
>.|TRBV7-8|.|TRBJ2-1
TGTGCCAGCAGCGTCTCTCCCTACAATGAGCAGTTCTTC
CASSVSPYNEQFF
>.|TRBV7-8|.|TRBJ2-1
TGTGCCACCCCTGGCACGGGGGATGCCTACAATGAGCAGTTCTTC
CATPGTGDAYNEQFF
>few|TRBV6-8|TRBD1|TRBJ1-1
TGTGCCACCTATGGGACAGGGGTTATTGAAGCTTTCTTT
CATYGTGVIEAFF
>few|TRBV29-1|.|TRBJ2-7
TGCAGCGTACTACGCCCGGGCCTCGTCGGAGTCTACGAGCAGTACTTC
CSVLRPGLVGVYEQYF
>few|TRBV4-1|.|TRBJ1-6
TGCGCCAGCAGGCTAAATAATTCACCCCTCCACTTT
CASRLNNSPLHF
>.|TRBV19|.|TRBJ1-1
TGTGCCAGTAGTATAACCCCCGCGGTGAACACTGAAGCTTTCTTT
CASSITPAVNTEAFF
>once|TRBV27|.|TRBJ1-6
TGTGCCAGCAGTTTAAACCCGAGCTCCTATAATTCACCCCTCCACTTT
CASSLNPSSYNSPLHF
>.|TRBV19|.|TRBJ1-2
TGTGCCAGTAGTATTAATGGGGACTATGGCTACACCTTC
CASSINGDYGYTF
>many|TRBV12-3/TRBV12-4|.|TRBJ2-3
TGTGCCAGCAGTTCTCCGGGGGACCTAAGCACAGATACGCAGTATTTT
CASSSPGDLSTDTQYF
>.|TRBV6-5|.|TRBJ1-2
TGTGCCAGCAGTTACTCGGACAGTAACTATGGCTACACCTTC
CASSYSDSNYGYTF
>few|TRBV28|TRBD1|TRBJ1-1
TGTGCCAGCAGTTGGGACAGGGGTAGCACTGAAGCTTTCTTT
CASSWDRGSTEAFF
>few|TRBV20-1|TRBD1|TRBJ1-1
TGCAGTGCTAGAGGGGGACAGGGGAACACTGAAGCTTTCTTT
CSARGGQGNTEAFF
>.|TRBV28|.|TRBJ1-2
TGTGCCAGCAGCCCAGGAAACTATGGCTACACCTTC
CASSPGNYGYTF